Listed here are 31 T cell receptor beta chains from one sample, sequenced in a study of T cell repertoires in cytomegalovirus infection. Each CDR3 protein is one row after TCRdb ran MiXCR on the reads. The sample includes 150,000 to 200,000 distinct CDR3 sequences, around 14% of them seen just once. Sample: PBMCs. The receptors derive from a human donor in good health (CMV status not recorded). Some clones in this sample may be carry-over from other donors' samples.

This clonotype was found many times. The rearrangement uses TRBV7-9 and TRBJ2-7; 8 bases match TRBD2. Germline CDR1 reads SEHNR; CDR2 reads FQNEAQ (reference sequence). J was trimmed by 0 bases and V by 2 bases; bases with no gene match: 3. The CDR3 length is 15 residues. CDR3 coding DNA: TGTGCCAGCAGCTTACGCGGGGGGAGCTCCTACGAGCAGTACTTC. This sequence encodes CASSLRGGSSYEQYF.

In its sample, this clonotype was seen a few times. This chain joins TRBV20-1 and TRBJ2-3; 9 bases fit TRBD2. Trimming cost V 0 bases and J 4 bases; bases outside gene matches: 8. Looked up from germline, CDR1 is DFQATT and CDR2 is SNEGSKA (reference sequence). This CDR3 region has 16 residues. The CDR3 sequence: CSARDETSGYSDTQYF. The CDR3 DNA is TGCAGTGCTAGAGATGAAACTAGCGGGTACTCAGATACGCAGTATTTT.

The chain carries TRBV7-2 and TRBJ1-2; the match to TRBD1 covers 9 bases. The length of the CDR3 is 14 residues. Germline CDR1 SGHTA, CDR2 FQGNSA. After removal of 5 bases from V and 6 bases from J, the junction contained 7 bases not matched to a gene. For the CDR3, the DNA is TGTGCCAGCAGCCCGCTGGGACAGGGCCATGGCTACACCTTC. As protein: CASSPLGQGHGYTF.

This clonotype was seen ten or more times. The chain has TRBV7-2 and TRBJ2-7; D is possibly TRBD2 (5 bases). Germline values: CDR1 SGHTA, CDR2 FQGNSA. This CDR3 is 12 amino acids long. Trimming stripped 8 bases from V and 5 bases from J, with 13 bases between. The CDR3 nucleotides read TGTGCCAGCGGGGAACAGCGGCACGAGCAGTACTTC. Protein product: CASGEQRHEQYF.

This clonotype occurred many times. The chain couples TRBV28 to TRBJ2-3; TRBD2 is a possible D gene (7 bases). Trimming shortened V by 2 bases and J by 4 bases, and 10 bases separated the two germline ends. CDR3 length: 14 amino acids. Germline CDR1 is MDHEN and CDR2 is SYDVKM. The CDR3 DNA reads as TGTGCCAGCAGTTTAAGGGGGGGGGCAGATACGCAGTATTTT. This gives the protein CASSLRGGADTQYF.

The V gene is TRBV6-2 or TRBV6-3, the J gene TRBJ2-7; 14 positions agree with TRBD2. This CDR3 is built from 16 residues. The V gene's germline CDR1 is MNHEY and CDR2 SVGEGT. V lost 6 bases and J lost 2; bases outside the gene matches: 6. CDR3 in DNA: TGTGCCAGCAGCGCAGGGGGACTAGCGGGAGCCTACGAGCAGTACTTC. The encoded protein is CASSAGGLAGAYEQYF.

Concerning this clonotype itself: Just one base apart from a much larger clone, this may be a read error. CDR3 amino acids: CASSTRGSRYNEQFF. The CDR3 region has the DNA TGTGCCAGCAGCACCCGGGGCTCCCGATACAATGAGCAGTTCTTC. The V gene is TRBV7-8, the J gene TRBJ2-1; D is tentatively TRBD1 or TRBD2 (5 bases each). The CDR3 sequence is 15 residues long. Germline values: CDR1 SGHVS, CDR2 FQNEAQ. V lost 5 bases and J lost 4, with 15 bases in between.

This clonotype was seen ten or more times. The junction shows a germline mismatch at one end, possibly a read error. The V and J genes are TRBV7-7 and TRBJ2-1, with a weak D call TRBD2 (5 bases). The germline V gene encodes CDR1 SSHAT and CDR2 FNYEAQ (reference sequence). The CDR3 length is 17 residues. In nucleotides, the CDR3 is TGTGCTAGCAGCTTAGCCTTGAAGGGAGTCGGGAACAATGAGCAGTTCTTC. Amino acids: CASSLALKGVGNNEQFF.

This clonotype was seen a handful of times. The rearrangement links TRBV9 to TRBJ1-2, with TRBD1 matching 7 bases. The CDR3 contains 13 residues. Trimming at V came to 5 bases and at J to 2 bases, leaving 3 bases not matched to a gene. Germline CDR1 reads SGDLS; CDR2 reads YYNGEE. The CDR3 protein is CASRQTGNYGYTF. The CDR3 DNA reads as TGTGCCAGCAGACAGACAGGGAACTATGGCTACACCTTC.

In its sample, this clonotype was seen many times. This chain links TRBV27 with TRBJ1-5; D call uncertain. Between the trimmed V and J ends, which lost 3 bases and 0 bases, there was a span of 9 bases. CDR3 length: 15 residues. The germline V gene has CDR1 MNHEY and CDR2 SMNVEV (reference sequence). DNA of the CDR3: TGTGCCAGCAGTTTGAGCGCATATAGCAATCAGCCCCAGCATTTT. This translates into CASSLSAYSNQPQHF.

The V and J genes are TRBV14 and TRBJ1-2; TRBD1 agrees at 7 bases. V dropped 2 bases and J dropped 0; count of bases not matched to a gene: 12. Germline V CDR1 and CDR2: SGHDN, FVKESK. The CDR3 totals 18 residues. The DNA of the CDR3 is TGTGCCAGCAGCCAACGGACAGGTCAACGGATAGCTAACTATGGCTACACCTTC. This gives the protein CASSQRTGQRIANYGYTF.

The table lists this clonotype with many counts. The chain combines TRBV6-2 or TRBV6-3 with TRBJ2-3; D unclear. From germline, CDR1 is MNHEY and CDR2 SVGEGT. This CDR3 is built from 12 residues. V was trimmed by 1 base and J by 5 bases, leaving 4 bases between them. The CDR3 DNA reads as TGTGCCAGCAGTTACTTGGGAGATACGCAGTATTTT. Encoded protein: CASSYLGDTQYF.

This clonotype was counted only a few times. CDR3 bases: TGTGCCATTGCGGACAACTCCTACGAGCAGTACTTC. Its translation: CAIADNSYEQYF. The chain employs TRBV10-3 and TRBJ2-7; maybe TRBD1 (5 bases). V was trimmed by 9 bases and J by 0 bases, leaving 9 bases between them. The CDR3 runs 12 residues. CDR1 and CDR2 (germline): ENHRY, SYGVKD.

This clonotype was seen ten or more times. This chain connects TRBV7-9 to TRBJ1-4; tentative D call: TRBD1 (5 bases). Germline V gene sequence: CDR1 SEHNR, CDR2 FQNEAQ (reference sequence). CDR3 length equals 19 residues. With 5 bases removed from V and 0 bases from J, the gap between germline ends came to 22 bases. The DNA of the CDR3 is TGTGCCAGCAGCGGATCGCGGGCAGGGTGGAGGGCAACTAATGAAAAACTGTTTTTT. It translates to CASSGSRAGWRATNEKLFF.

The chain carries TRBV20-1 and TRBJ1-5; no firm D call. This CDR3 spans 14 amino acids. Trimming cost V 0 bases and J 4 bases, with 10 bases left between them. Germline-derived CDR1 and CDR2 are DFQATT and SNEGSKA (reference sequence). The CDR3 DNA follows: TGCAGTGCTAGAGATGACGGATTTAATCAGCCCCAGCATTTT. It is translated as CSARDDGFNQPQHF.

This clonotype was counted many times. The gene calls are TRBV7-2 and TRBJ1-5, with 7 nucleotides matching TRBD1. The germline CDR1 and CDR2 sequences are SGHTA and FQGNSA. The length of the CDR3 is 14 residues. Trimming at V came to 2 bases and at J to 7 bases, leaving 5 bases not matched to a gene. CDR3 DNA sequence: TGTGCCAGCAGCTTACAGGGGGGAGGCCAGCCCCAGCATTTT. This translates into CASSLQGGGQPQHF.

This clonotype was observed a handful of times. The chain carries TRBV19 and TRBJ1-1, with 8 positions matching TRBD1. V lost 4 bases, J lost 2 bases, and 9 bases stayed unmatched. The CDR3 runs to 16 residues. Germline V gene data show CDR1 as LNHDA and CDR2 as SQIVND (reference sequence). The CDR3 nucleotides read TGTGCCAGTAGTACCACGACAGGGGCCCACAACACTGAAGCTTTCTTT. The encoded protein is CASSTTTGAHNTEAFF.

This clonotype was counted ten times or more. DNA of the CDR3: TGTGCCAGCAGTGAAGTCCGGAGGCCCGCGGGAAACACCATATATTTT. It codes for CASSEVRRPAGNTIYF. The rearrangement joins TRBV6-1 to TRBJ1-3; D is undetermined. In germline, CDR1 is MNHNS, CDR2 SASEGT. This CDR3 has 16 amino acids. V dropped 1 base and J dropped 4 bases, with 14 bases sitting between them.

This clonotype was found many times. The chain uses TRBV7-3 and TRBJ2-1; 11 positions match TRBD2. Unmatched junction bases numbered 2, after V lost 4 bases and J lost 0 bases. The CDR3 runs 16 residues. Per the germline V gene, CDR1 is SGHTA and CDR2 is FQGTGA. CDR3 sequence reads: CASSSGTSGSYNEQFF. The CDR3 nucleotides read TGTGCCAGCAGCTCCGGGACTAGCGGCTCCTACAATGAGCAGTTCTTC.

The sample holds many counts of this clonotype. The chain carries TRBV6-1 and TRBJ2-7; perhaps TRBD1 as D (5 bases). Per the germline V gene, CDR1 is MNHNS and CDR2 is SASEGT. Trimming left V 5 bases short and J 0 bases short, with 23 bases between. The CDR3 runs 18 residues. In DNA, the CDR3 is TGTGCCAGCAGTTATATGGGCAGGGAATTACCTCTCTCCTACGAGCAGTACTTC. It translates to CASSYMGRELPLSYEQYF.

This clonotype was found many times. The CDR3 reads CASSSPAGEYEQYF. The CDR3 bases are TGTGCCAGCAGCTCCCCGGCGGGGGAATACGAGCAGTACTTC. This chain joins TRBV7-2 and TRBJ2-7; 7 nucleotides match TRBD2. Germline V lookup: CDR1 SGHTA, CDR2 FQGNSA. Trimming at V came to 4 bases and at J to 4 bases, leaving 7 bases not matched to a gene. There are 14 residues in the CDR3. The whole variable domain, filled in from reference TRBV7-2 and TRBJ2-7, reads GAGVSQSPSNKVTEKGKDVELRCDPISGHTALYWYRQSLGQGLEFLIYFQGNSAPDKSGLPSDRFSAERTGGSVSTLTIQRTQQEDSAVYLCASSSPAGEYEQYFGPGTRLTVT.

At least ten counts were recorded for this clonotype. J is TRBJ2-1 and V is TRBV5-1, with 7 bases aligning to TRBD2. Germline CDR1 reads SGHRS; CDR2 reads YFSETQ. The V segment lost 4 bases and the J segment 3 bases; nucleotides outside the gene matches: 7. This CDR3 comprises 15 residues. CDR3 bases: TGCGCCAGCAGCCCCCTCCAGCGGGGCTACAATGAGCAGTTCTTC. Its translation is CASSPLQRGYNEQFF.

V is TRBV29-1 and J is TRBJ1-2, with D maybe TRBD1 (5 bases). V was cut by 1 base and J by 3 bases, with 12 bases left in between. The CDR3 extends over 14 amino acids. CDR1 and CDR2 from the germline V gene are SQVTM and ANQGSEA. This CDR3 reads CSVEGGVKDYGYTF. The CDR3 DNA is TGCAGCGTTGAAGGGGGGGTTAAAGACTATGGCTACACCTTC.

This clonotype has a handful of counts. The genes are TRBV7-9 and TRBJ2-6; 9 bases map to TRBD1. The CDR3 loop spans 16 amino acids. V shed 5 bases, J shed 2 bases, and the junction held 4 bases outside the gene matches. Germline CDR1 is SEHNR and CDR2 is FQNEAQ (reference sequence). This chain's CDR3 is CASSPGTGTGANVLTF. CDR3 in DNA: TGTGCCAGCAGCCCCGGGACAGGGACTGGGGCCAACGTCCTGACTTTC.

J is TRBJ2-1 and V is TRBV2, with a possible D match to TRBD1 (6 bases). Germline V lookup: CDR1 SNHLY, CDR2 FYNNEI. V lost 4 bases to trimming and J lost 4 bases, with 8 bases between them. This CDR3 comprises 13 residues. The CDR3 is CASSGDTYNEQFF. CDR3 in DNA: TGTGCCAGCAGTGGGGACACTTACAATGAGCAGTTCTTC.

This clonotype appeared a single time. A much larger clone lies one base from this, so it may be a read error. The V call is TRBV6-2 or TRBV6-3, the J call TRBJ1-1, with 7 bases identical to TRBD1. J gave up 0 bases and V 2 bases, and 0 bases lay outside the gene matches. CDR3 length: 14 residues. The germline V gene has CDR1 MNHEY and CDR2 SVGEGT. This chain's CDR3 is CASSYRGLNTEAFF. The CDR3, as DNA: TGTGCCAGCAGTTACAGGGGGCTGAACACTGAAGCTTTCTTT.

V usage is TRBV5-1 and J usage is TRBJ2-2; D is unclear. With 0 bases removed from V and 6 bases from J, the gap between germline ends came to 9 bases. Looked up from germline, CDR1 is SGHRS and CDR2 is YFSETQ. The CDR3 covers 14 residues. For the CDR3, the DNA is TGCGCCAGCAGCTTGGAAAGGGTTCCCGGGGAGCTGTTTTTT. Encoded protein: CASSLERVPGELFF.

This clonotype has ten or more counts. The V and J genes are TRBV7-3 and TRBJ2-1; D is perhaps TRBD2 (6 bases). Germline CDR1 SGHTA, CDR2 FQGTGA. This CDR3 is 15 amino acids long. V dropped 5 bases and J dropped 7 bases, with 18 bases sitting between them. This CDR3 is CASSLLGGSGNEQFF. The DNA of the CDR3 is TGTGCCAGCAGCCTTCTCGGGGGATCCGGGAATGAGCAGTTCTTC.

At least ten counts were recorded for this clonotype. The rearrangement joins TRBV29-1 to TRBJ1-5, with D uncertain. V lost 4 bases, J lost 5 bases, and 9 bases lay in between. CDR1 is SQVTM and CDR2 is ANQGSEA in the germline V gene. The CDR3 has 12 residues. As DNA, the CDR3 is TGCAGCGTTGGCAGCGGAGATCAGCCCCAGCATTTT. Residues: CSVGSGDQPQHF.

This clonotype was recorded a few times. The chain carries TRBV10-3 and TRBJ2-3; D unclear. Germline loops: CDR1 ENHRY, CDR2 SYGVKD. The CDR3 extends over 14 amino acids. V lost 3 bases to trimming and J lost 1 base, with 8 bases between them. The CDR3 protein is CAISEGSGTDTQYF. DNA of the CDR3: TGTGCCATCAGTGAAGGCTCCGGCACAGATACGCAGTATTTT.

This chain links TRBV5-1 with TRBJ2-2, with 8 bases lining up with TRBD2. Germline trimming cut 0 bases from V and 2 bases from J; bases unmatched to any gene: 6. This CDR3 is built from 17 residues. Looked up from germline, CDR1 is SGHRS and CDR2 is YFSETQ. CDR3 loop: CASSLGPSGGNTGELFF. The DNA for the CDR3 is TGCGCCAGCAGCTTGGGGCCAAGCGGGGGTAACACCGGGGAGCTGTTTTTT.